These T cell receptor beta chains were read from a single sample in a study of T cells in Graves' hyperthyroidism and ophthalmopathy. TCRdb itself ran the multiplex PCR reads through MiXCR, one entry per CDR3 protein. The sample includes hundreds of thousands of distinct CDR3 sequences, around 25% of them seen just once. Input material: blood. The origin of the receptors is a man in his forties or fifties with Graves' hyperthyroidism. Both conserved end residues are part of each CDR3. A D gene is named only where the DNA matches it firmly. Not every row has a clone size; where given, it reads once, few, many or a size class.

j_call d_call clone_size v_call cdr3_nt cdr3_aa
TRBJ2-1 TRBD2 - TRBV11-2 TGTGCCAGCAGCCCCCTTGCTAGCGGGAGGTACAATGAGCAGTTCTTC CASSPLASGRYNEQFF
TRBJ1-2 - few TRBV3-1 TGTGCCAGCAGCCCTCCTTCGGGCGGCTACACCTTC CASSPPSGGYTF
TRBJ2-4 - - TRBV9 TGTGCCAGCAGCGTAGTGGATTTATTAGCCAAAAACATTCAGTACTTC CASSVVDLLAKNIQYF
TRBJ2-5 TRBD1 - TRBV20-1 TGCAGTGCTGTCGGACAGGGGATGGGAGAGACCCAGTACTTC CSAVGQGMGETQYF
TRBJ2-6 TRBD1 - TRBV11-3 TGTGCCAGCAGCTCCAGACAGGGCTCTGGGGCCAACGTCCTGACTTTC CASSSRQGSGANVLTF
TRBJ2-3 - few TRBV4-1 TGCGCCAGCAGCGCAAGCGGTACGGAGAATACGCAGTATTTT CASSASGTENTQYF
TRBJ2-3 TRBD2 many TRBV20-1 TGCAGTGCTCCCGGGACTAGCGGGAGAGTCACAGATACGCAGTATTTT CSAPGTSGRVTDTQYF
TRBJ1-1 - many TRBV3-1 TGTGCCAGCAGCCAATTACCGGAGACTGAAGCTTTCTTT CASSQLPETEAFF
TRBJ2-3 - few TRBV5-1 TGCGCCAGCAGCTTGGAGGAGGCGGATACGCAGTATTTT CASSLEEADTQYF
TRBJ2-7 - - TRBV12-3/TRBV12-4 TGTGCCAGCAGTTTTATAGGGACCTCCTACTACGAGCAGTACTTC CASSFIGTSYYEQYF
TRBJ2-3 - few TRBV12-5 TGTGCTAGTGGTTTTGGAGTAGGGGGGACAGATACGCAGTATTTT CASGFGVGGTDTQYF
TRBJ1-1 - many TRBV28 TGTGCCAGCAGGGGTAATATTATGAACACTGAAGCTTTCTTT CASRGNIMNTEAFF
TRBJ2-1 TRBD2 - TRBV5-1 TGCGCCAGCAGCTTGGCCGGGACTAGCGACTACAATGAGCAGTTCTTC CASSLAGTSDYNEQFF
TRBJ2-3 - few TRBV15 TGTGCCACCAGCAGTTCAAAAGCAGATACGCAGTATTTT CATSSSKADTQYF
TRBJ2-7 - many TRBV6-1 TGTGCCAGCAGAATTAGCGGTAGGAGCTCCTACGAGCAGTACTTC CASRISGRSSYEQYF
TRBJ2-5 TRBD1 - TRBV7-2 TGTGCCAGCAGCTTAGAAGGACAGGGTGAGGGCCAGTACTTC CASSLEGQGEGQYF
TRBJ2-7 TRBD1 - TRBV29-1 TGCAGCGTTGGAGTCAGGGGGCACTCCTACGAGCAGTACTTC CSVGVRGHSYEQYF
TRBJ1-1 - few TRBV5-1 TGCGCCAGCAGCTTTCAAGGTGTTGGGACTGAAGCTTTCTTT CASSFQGVGTEAFF
TRBJ1-1 TRBD1 few TRBV10-3 TGTGCCATCAGTGATACGGGACAGGGGAACACTGAAGCTTTCTTT CAISDTGQGNTEAFF
TRBJ1-5 - - TRBV11-3 TGTGCCAGCAGCAAAGACGGGTCTAGCAATCAGCCCCAGCATTTT CASSKDGSSNQPQHF
TRBJ1-1 - - TRBV5-4 TGTGCCAGCAGCTTTGTCGGTGATGAATACGGAGCTTTCTTT CASSFVGDEYGAFF
TRBJ2-1 TRBD2 many TRBV11-2 TGTGCCAGCAGCCCGGGGACTAGCGGAGGTTACAATGAGCAGTTCTTC CASSPGTSGGYNEQFF
TRBJ1-2 - - TRBV28 TGTGCCAGCAGTTTACAGGGAGGGTTCTATGGCTACACCTTC CASSLQGGFYGYTF
TRBJ2-3 TRBD2 many TRBV12-3/TRBV12-4 TGTGCCAGCAGTTTACGGGGTAGCGGGAGTGATACGCAGTATTTT CASSLRGSGSDTQYF
TRBJ2-7 TRBD2 - TRBV7-9 TGTGCCAGCAGCGACCGGGGGGGGCGGATACCCTACGAGCAGTACTTC CASSDRGGRIPYEQYF
TRBJ2-1 - - TRBV5-1 TGCGCCAGCAGCCAAACTACAGGGTCGCAATATGAGCAGTTCTTC CASSQTTGSQYEQFF
TRBJ1-2 - few TRBV7-3 TGTGCCAGCAGTTCCCCCAGTGGTGGCTACACCTTC CASSSPSGGYTF